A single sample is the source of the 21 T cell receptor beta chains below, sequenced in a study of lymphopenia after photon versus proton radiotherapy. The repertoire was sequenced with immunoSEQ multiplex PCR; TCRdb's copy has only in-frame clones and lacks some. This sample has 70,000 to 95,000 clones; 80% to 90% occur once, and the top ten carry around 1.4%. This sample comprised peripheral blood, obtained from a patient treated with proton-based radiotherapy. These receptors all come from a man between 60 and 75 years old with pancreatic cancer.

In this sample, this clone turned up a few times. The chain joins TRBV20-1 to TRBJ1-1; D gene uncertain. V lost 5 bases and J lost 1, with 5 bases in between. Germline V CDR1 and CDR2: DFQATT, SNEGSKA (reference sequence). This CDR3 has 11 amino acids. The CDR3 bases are TGCAGTGCTCCTCAGAACACTGAAGCTTTCTTT. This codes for CSAPQNTEAFF.

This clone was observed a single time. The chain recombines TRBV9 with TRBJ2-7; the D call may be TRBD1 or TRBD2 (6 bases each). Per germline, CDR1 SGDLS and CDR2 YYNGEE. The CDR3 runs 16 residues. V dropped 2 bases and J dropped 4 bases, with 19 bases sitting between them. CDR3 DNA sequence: TGTGCCAGCAGCGTGGGGGGCCAAAGGGCGGGATACGAGCAGTACTTC. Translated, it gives CASSVGGQRAGYEQYF.

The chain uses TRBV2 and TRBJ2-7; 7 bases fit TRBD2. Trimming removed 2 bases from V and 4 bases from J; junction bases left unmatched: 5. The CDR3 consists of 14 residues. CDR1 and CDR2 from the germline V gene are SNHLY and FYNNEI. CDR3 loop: CASSEFLREYEQYF. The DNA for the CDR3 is TGTGCCAGCAGTGAATTTTTGCGGGAGTACGAGCAGTACTTC. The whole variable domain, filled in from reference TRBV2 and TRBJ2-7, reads EPEVTQTPSHQVTQMGQEVILRCVPISNHLYFYWYRQILGQKVEFLVSFYNNEISEKSEIFDDQFSVERPDGSNFTLKIRSTKLEDSAMYFCASSEFLREYEQYFGPGTRLTVT.

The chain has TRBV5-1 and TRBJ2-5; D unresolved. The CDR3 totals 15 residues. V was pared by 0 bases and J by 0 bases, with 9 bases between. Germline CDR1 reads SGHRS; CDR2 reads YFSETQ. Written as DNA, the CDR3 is TGCGCCAGCAGCTTGGTTCGGCTGCACCAAGAGACCCAGTACTTC. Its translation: CASSLVRLHQETQYF.

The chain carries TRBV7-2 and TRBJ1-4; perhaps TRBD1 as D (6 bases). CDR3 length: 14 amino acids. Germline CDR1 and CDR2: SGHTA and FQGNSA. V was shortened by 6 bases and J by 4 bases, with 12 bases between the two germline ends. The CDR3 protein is CASSTGPGNEKLFF. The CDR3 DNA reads TGTGCCAGCAGTACAGGGCCCGGTAATGAAAAACTGTTTTTT.

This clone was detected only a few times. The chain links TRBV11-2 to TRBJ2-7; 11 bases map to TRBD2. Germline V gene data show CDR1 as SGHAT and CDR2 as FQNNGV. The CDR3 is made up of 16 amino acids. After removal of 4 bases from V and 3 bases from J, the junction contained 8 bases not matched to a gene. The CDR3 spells CASSSRLAGRFYEQYF. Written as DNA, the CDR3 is TGTGCCAGCAGCTCCCGACTAGCGGGAAGGTTCTACGAGCAGTACTTC.

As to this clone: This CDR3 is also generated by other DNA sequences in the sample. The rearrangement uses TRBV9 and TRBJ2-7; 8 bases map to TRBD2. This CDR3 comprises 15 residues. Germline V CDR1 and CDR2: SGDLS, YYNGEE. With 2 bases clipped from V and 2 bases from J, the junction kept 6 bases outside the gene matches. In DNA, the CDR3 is TGTGCCAGCAGCGTCGGGGGGGGGAGCCCCTACGAGCAGTACTTC. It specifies CASSVGGGSPYEQYF.

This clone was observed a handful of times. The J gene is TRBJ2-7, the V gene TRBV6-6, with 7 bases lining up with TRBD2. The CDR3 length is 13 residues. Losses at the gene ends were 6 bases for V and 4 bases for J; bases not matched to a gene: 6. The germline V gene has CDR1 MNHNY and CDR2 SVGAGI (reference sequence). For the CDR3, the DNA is TGTGCCAGCAGCCCGGGCGGGAGATACGAGCAGTACTTC. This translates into CASSPGGRYEQYF.

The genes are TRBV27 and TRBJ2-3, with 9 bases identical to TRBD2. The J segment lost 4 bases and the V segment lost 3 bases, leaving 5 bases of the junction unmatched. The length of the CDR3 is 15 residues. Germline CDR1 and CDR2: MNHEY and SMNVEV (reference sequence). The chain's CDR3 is CASSLTSGGADTQYF. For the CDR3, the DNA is TGTGCCAGCAGTTTGACTAGCGGAGGGGCAGATACGCAGTATTTT.

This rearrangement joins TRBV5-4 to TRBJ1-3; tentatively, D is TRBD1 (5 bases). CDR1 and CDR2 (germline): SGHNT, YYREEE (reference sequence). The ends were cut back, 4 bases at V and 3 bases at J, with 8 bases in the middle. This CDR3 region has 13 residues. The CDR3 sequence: CASSQQVGNTIYF. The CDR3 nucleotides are TGTGCCAGCAGCCAACAGGTTGGAAACACCATATATTTT. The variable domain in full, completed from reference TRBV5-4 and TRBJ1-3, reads ETGVTQSPTHLIKTRGQQVTLRCSSQSGHNTVSWYQQALGQGPQFIFQYYREEENGRGNFPPRFSGLQFPNYSSELNVNALELDDSALYLCASSQQVGNTIYFGEGSWLTVV.

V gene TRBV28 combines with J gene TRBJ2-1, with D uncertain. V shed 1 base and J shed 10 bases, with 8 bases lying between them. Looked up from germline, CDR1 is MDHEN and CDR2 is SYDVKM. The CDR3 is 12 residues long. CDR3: CASSLSLTEQFF. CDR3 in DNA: TGTGCCAGCAGTTTATCACTAACCGAGCAGTTCTTC.

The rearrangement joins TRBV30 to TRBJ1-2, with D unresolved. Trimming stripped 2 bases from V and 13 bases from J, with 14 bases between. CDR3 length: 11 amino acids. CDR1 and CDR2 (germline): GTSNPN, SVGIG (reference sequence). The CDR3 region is CAWSRTDRCTF. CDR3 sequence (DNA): TGTGCCTGGAGTAGGACCGACCGATGCACCTTC. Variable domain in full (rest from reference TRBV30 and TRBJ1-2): SQTIHQWPATLVQPVGSPLSLECTVEGTSNPNLYWYRQAAGRGLQLLFYSVGIGQISSEVPQNLSASRPQDRQFILSSKKLLLSDSGFYLCAWSRTDRCTFGSGTRLTVV.

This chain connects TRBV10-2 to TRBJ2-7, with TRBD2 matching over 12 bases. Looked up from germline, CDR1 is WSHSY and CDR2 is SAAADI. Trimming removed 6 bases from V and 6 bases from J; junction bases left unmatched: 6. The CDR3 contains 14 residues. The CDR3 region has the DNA TGCGCCAGCAGCCGACTAGCGGGAGTGCCCGAGCAGTACTTC. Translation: CASSRLAGVPEQYF.

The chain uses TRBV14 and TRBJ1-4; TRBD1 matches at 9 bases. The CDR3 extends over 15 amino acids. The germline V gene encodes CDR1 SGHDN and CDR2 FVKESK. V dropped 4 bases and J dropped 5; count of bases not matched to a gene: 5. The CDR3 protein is CASSRWGTGNEKLFF. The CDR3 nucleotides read TGTGCCAGCAGCCGGTGGGGGACAGGGAATGAAAAACTGTTTTTT.

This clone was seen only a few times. The CDR3 here is CASSRSNYGYTF. The CDR3 coding sequence is TGTGCCAGCAGTCGGTCCAACTATGGCTACACCTTC. The chain links TRBV6-5 to TRBJ1-2, with no clear D. This CDR3 contains 12 residues. The V gene's germline CDR1 is MNHEY and CDR2 SVGAGI. The ends were cut back, 5 bases at V and 2 bases at J, with 6 bases in the middle.

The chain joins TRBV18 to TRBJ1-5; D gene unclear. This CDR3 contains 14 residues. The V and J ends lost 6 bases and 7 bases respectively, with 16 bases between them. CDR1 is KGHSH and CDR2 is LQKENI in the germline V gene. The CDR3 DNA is TGTGCCAGCTCTCCGGACTCCAGTGGCCAGCCCCAGCATTTT. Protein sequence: CASSPDSSGQPQHF.

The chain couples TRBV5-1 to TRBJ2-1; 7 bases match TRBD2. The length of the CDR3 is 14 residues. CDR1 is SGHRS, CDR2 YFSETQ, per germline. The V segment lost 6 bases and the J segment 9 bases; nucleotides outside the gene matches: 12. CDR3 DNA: TGCGCCAGCACCTTTGTTGCGGGAGTGGGTGAGCAGTTCTTC. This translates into CASTFVAGVGEQFF.

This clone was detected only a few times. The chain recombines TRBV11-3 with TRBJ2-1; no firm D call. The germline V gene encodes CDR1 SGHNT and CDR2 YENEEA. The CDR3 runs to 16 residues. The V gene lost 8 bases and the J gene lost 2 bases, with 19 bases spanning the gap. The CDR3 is CASEISPRLAYNEQFF. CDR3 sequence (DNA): TGTGCCAGCGAGATATCTCCGAGATTAGCCTACAATGAGCAGTTCTTC.

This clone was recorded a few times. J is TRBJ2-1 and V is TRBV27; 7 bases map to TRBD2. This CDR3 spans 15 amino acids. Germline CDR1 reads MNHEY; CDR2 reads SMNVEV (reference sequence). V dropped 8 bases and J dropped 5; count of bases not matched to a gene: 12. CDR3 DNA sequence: TGTGCCAGCCGATCTCTACTAGCGATAAACAATGAGCAGTTCTTC. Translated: CASRSLLAINNEQFF.

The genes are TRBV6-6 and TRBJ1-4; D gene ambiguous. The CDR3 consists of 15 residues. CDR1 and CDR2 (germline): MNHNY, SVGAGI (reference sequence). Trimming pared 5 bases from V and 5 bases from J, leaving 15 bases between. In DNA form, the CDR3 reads TGTGCCAGCAGTGCCGCGGACTCTCTAAATGAAAAACTGTTTTTT. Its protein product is CASSAADSLNEKLFF.

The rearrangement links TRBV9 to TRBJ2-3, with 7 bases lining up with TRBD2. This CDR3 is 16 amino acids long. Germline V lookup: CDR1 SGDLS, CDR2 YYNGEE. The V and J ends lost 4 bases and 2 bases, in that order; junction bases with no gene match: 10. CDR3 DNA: TGTGCCAGCAGCATTAGCGGGTTCTCCCCCACAGATACGCAGTATTTT. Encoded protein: CASSISGFSPTDTQYF.